The 17 T cell receptor beta chains reported below all come from one sample, sequenced in a study of cytomegalovirus exposure and HLA in healthy donors. Use of 60 Vbeta and 13 Jbeta primers characterized the PCR. Assay: immunoSEQ multiplex PCR; the TCRdb copy retains only in-frame clones and omits some. The sample has 100,000 or so clones, approximately 72% seen once. The sequencing input was PBMCs. The receptors come from a man in his thirties or forties in good health and CMV-seropositive.

The gene calls are TRBV29-1 and TRBJ2-4; 9 bases match TRBD1. V shed 3 bases, J shed 8 bases, and the junction held 17 bases outside the gene matches. Germline V gene lookup returns CDR1 SQVTM and CDR2 ANQGSEA. The CDR3 runs to 17 residues. The CDR3 sequence: CSVDPRDREMFMDIQYF. In DNA, the CDR3 is TGCAGCGTTGACCCTAGGGACAGGGAAATGTTTATGGACATTCAGTACTTC.

The genes are TRBV13 and TRBJ2-5; D gene uncertain. The CDR3 has 13 residues. The V end lost 5 bases, the J end lost 4 bases, and 11 bases lay between the germline ends. The germline gives CDR1 PRHDT, CDR2 FYEKMQ (reference sequence). The CDR3 DNA reads as TGTGCCAGCAGCCAAACCCTCGGAGAGACCCAGTACTTC. Its protein product is CASSQTLGETQYF.

The chain has TRBV27 and TRBJ2-1; weak D call: TRBD2 (6 bases). V was trimmed by 8 bases and J by 5 bases, leaving 13 bases between them. CDR1 and CDR2 from the germline V gene are MNHEY and SMNVEV (reference sequence). This CDR3 has 13 residues. The CDR3 here is CASGGKNHNEQFF. The CDR3 coding sequence is TGTGCCAGCGGAGGGAAGAACCACAATGAGCAGTTCTTC.

The chain links TRBV5-1 to TRBJ1-5; 9 nucleotides align to TRBD1. V shed 5 bases and J 1 base; nucleotides not matched to a gene: 4. The CDR3 spans 15 residues. Germline lookup yields CDR1 SGHRS and CDR2 YFSETQ. CDR3 amino acids: CASRPTGGSNQPQHF. The CDR3 DNA sequence: TGCGCCAGCAGACCGACAGGGGGGAGCAATCAGCCCCAGCATTTT.

The chain is built from TRBV28 and TRBJ1-2; 10 positions agree with TRBD1. CDR3 length equals 16 residues. The germline V gene encodes CDR1 MDHEN and CDR2 SYDVKM. V shed 4 bases, J shed 5 bases, and the junction held 10 bases outside the gene matches. CDR3 sequence reads: CASSSDRGLILYGYTF. The CDR3 bases are TGTGCCAGCAGTTCAGACAGGGGGCTGATTTTGTATGGCTACACCTTC.

The V gene is TRBV5-1, the J gene TRBJ1-1; possibly TRBD1 for D (6 bases). V was trimmed by 4 bases and J by 3 bases, leaving 25 bases between them. There are 18 residues in the CDR3. CDR1 SGHRS and CDR2 YFSETQ come from the germline V gene. The CDR3 region is CASSPEAIVGGYYTEAFF. The CDR3 nucleotides read TGCGCCAGCAGCCCGGAAGCCATCGTAGGGGGATACTACACTGAAGCTTTCTTT.

The chain couples TRBV2 to TRBJ1-1, with D possibly being TRBD1 (6 bases). V was clipped by 3 bases and J by 0 bases, with 26 bases between them. The CDR3 extends over 20 amino acids. Germline CDR1 SNHLY, CDR2 FYNNEI. CDR3 residues: CASSDQGMLDQSQMNTEAFF. CDR3 nucleotides: TGTGCCAGCAGTGACCAGGGGATGTTGGATCAGTCACAGATGAACACTGAAGCTTTCTTT.

With regard to this clone: One junction end disagrees with the germline gene, perhaps due to a read error. The DNA of the CDR3 is TGTTCCAGCAGCTTAGGAGGAGGATCTGGCTACACCTTC. It yields the protein CSSSLGGGSGYTF. This chain connects TRBV7-9 to TRBJ1-2, with D hard to call. The CDR3 length is 13 residues. Germline V CDR1 and CDR2: SEHNR, FQNEAQ (reference sequence).

The chain employs TRBV5-5 and TRBJ2-7; 8 bases line up with TRBD1. Germline loops: CDR1 SGHKS, CDR2 YYEKEE (reference sequence). The CDR3 loop spans 13 amino acids. V lost 3 bases to trimming and J lost 6 bases; unmatched junction nucleotides: 5. CDR3 sequence reads: CASSSGTGIEQYF. The CDR3 coding sequence is TGTGCCAGCAGCTCCGGGACAGGAATCGAGCAGTACTTC.

The V call is TRBV10-1, the J call TRBJ2-7; 8 nucleotides align to TRBD1. The germline V gene has CDR1 WNHNN and CDR2 SYGVQD (reference sequence). The CDR3 covers 15 residues. J gave up 0 bases and V 3 bases, and 4 bases lay outside the gene matches. The CDR3: CASSDTGQDSYEQYF. CDR3 coding DNA: TGCGCCAGCAGTGACACGGGACAGGACTCCTACGAGCAGTACTTC.

Worth noting for this clone: The junction differs from germline at one of its ends, possibly a read error. The rearrangement joins TRBV5-4 to TRBJ2-2; TRBD1 agrees at 7 bases. The germline V gene has CDR1 SGHNT and CDR2 YYREEE (reference sequence). This CDR3 has 13 amino acids. CDR3 amino acids: CASGLDRTGELFF. For the CDR3, the DNA is TGTGCCAGCGGCTTGGACAGGACCGGGGAGCTGTTTTTT.

The chain combines TRBV29-1 with TRBJ1-4, with D unresolved. Germline assignment: CDR1 SQVTM and CDR2 ANQGSEA. V gave up 7 bases and J gave up 4 bases, with 10 bases separating them. CDR3 size: 12 residues. The CDR3 sequence: CSARGDNEKLFF. CDR3 coding DNA: TGCAGCGCACGCGGGGATAATGAAAAACTGTTTTTT.

The chain employs TRBV7-8 and TRBJ2-1; TRBD2 agrees at 14 bases. V dropped 5 bases and J dropped 10; count of bases not matched to a gene: 7. The CDR3 loop spans 15 amino acids. From germline, CDR1 is SGHVS and CDR2 FQNEAQ. CDR3 DNA: TGTGCCAGCAGCGAGACTAGCGGGGGGGCACGGGAGCAGTTCTTC. It yields the protein CASSETSGGAREQFF.

The chain couples TRBV9 to TRBJ2-7, with 7 bases lining up with TRBD1. Looked up from germline, CDR1 is SGDLS and CDR2 is YYNGEE. The V gene end was trimmed by 3 bases and the J gene end by 9 bases; junction bases not matched to a gene: 9. The CDR3 is 13 amino acids. CDR3 nucleotides: TGTGCCAGCAGCGAGGGGGCCCAGGGATCGCAGTACTTC. Translated: CASSEGAQGSQYF.

V is TRBV2 and J is TRBJ1-4; TRBD1 agrees at 7 bases. The V and J ends lost 2 bases and 5 bases, in that order; junction bases with no gene match: 5. The CDR3 length is 15 residues. The germline gives CDR1 SNHLY, CDR2 FYNNEI. CDR3 DNA sequence: TGTGCCAGCAGTGAAATGACAGGGTTAAATGAAAAACTGTTTTTT. Translated, it gives CASSEMTGLNEKLFF.

V usage is TRBV6-6 and J usage is TRBJ1-1; TRBD1 might be the D (5 bases). Trimming cost V 5 bases and J 4 bases, with 11 bases left between them. Looked up from germline, CDR1 is MNHNY and CDR2 is SVGAGI (reference sequence). The CDR3 runs to 13 residues. This CDR3 is CASSDKGLTEAFF. The CDR3 nucleotides read TGTGCCAGCAGTGACAAGGGGCTCACTGAAGCTTTCTTT.

This chain connects TRBV7-2 to TRBJ2-3; TRBD1 aligns across 9 bases. This CDR3 has 16 residues. The germline gives CDR1 SGHTA, CDR2 FQGNSA. V trimming: 4 bases; J trimming: 5 bases; junction bases outside the gene matches: 10. CDR3 sequence (DNA): TGTGCCAGCAGCTCGGGGACAGGGTTTCAGGAAGATACGCAGTATTTT. It is translated as CASSSGTGFQEDTQYF.